This T cell receptor beta chain is drawn from a study of patients and donors after allogeneic stem cell transplantation. The germline gives CDR1 KGHSH, CDR2 LQKENI. The CDR3 totals 14 residues. V was clipped by 9 bases and J by 2 bases, with 17 bases between them. TCRdb passed the RT-PCR reads through MiXCR, listing each CDR3 protein once. The sample lists fewer than 500,000 distinct CDR3 sequences; under 20% were seen once. This TCR came from a human donor who was either an allogeneic HSCT recipient or a stem cell or donor lymphocyte infusion donor (not recorded which). It is not recorded whose cells these are; they may come from a transplant donor. The chain carries TRBV18 and TRBJ2-7; unclear D gene. Sequencing input: blood, either unsorted or a sorted T cell fraction (not recorded which). Written as DNA, the CDR3 is TGTGCCAGTTCCTACGGTTCGGTCACCTACGAGCAGTACTTC. This translates into CASSYGSVTYEQYF.